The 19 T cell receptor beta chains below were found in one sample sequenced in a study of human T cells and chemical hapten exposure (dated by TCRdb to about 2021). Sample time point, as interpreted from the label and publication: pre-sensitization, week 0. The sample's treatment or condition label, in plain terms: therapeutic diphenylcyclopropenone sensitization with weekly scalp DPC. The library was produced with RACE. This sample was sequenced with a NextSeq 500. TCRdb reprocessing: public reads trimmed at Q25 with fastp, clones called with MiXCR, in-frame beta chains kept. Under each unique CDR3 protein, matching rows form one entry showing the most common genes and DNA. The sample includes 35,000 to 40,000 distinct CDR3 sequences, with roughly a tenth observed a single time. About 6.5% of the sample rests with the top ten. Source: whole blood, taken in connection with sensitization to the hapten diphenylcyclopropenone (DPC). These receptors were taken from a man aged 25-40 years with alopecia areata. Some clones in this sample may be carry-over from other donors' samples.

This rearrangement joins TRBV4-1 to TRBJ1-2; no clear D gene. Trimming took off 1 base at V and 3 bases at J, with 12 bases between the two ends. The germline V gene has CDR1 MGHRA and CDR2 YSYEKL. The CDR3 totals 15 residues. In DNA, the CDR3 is TGCGCCAGCAGCCAAGTCGGGGATCGTGACTATGGCTACACCTTC. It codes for CASSQVGDRDYGYTF.

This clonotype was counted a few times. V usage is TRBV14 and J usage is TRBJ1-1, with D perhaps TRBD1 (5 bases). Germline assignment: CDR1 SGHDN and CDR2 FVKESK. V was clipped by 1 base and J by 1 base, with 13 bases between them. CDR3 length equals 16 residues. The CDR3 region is CASSQVKGWRNTEAFF. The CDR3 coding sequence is TGTGCCAGCAGCCAAGTTAAGGGGTGGCGGAACACTGAAGCTTTCTTT.

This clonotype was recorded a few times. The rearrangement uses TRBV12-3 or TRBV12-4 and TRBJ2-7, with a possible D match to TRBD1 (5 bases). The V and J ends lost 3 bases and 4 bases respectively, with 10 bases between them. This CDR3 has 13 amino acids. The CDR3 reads CASSLGRDYEQYF. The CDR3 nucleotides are TGTGCCAGCAGTTTGGGCAGGGATTACGAGCAGTACTTC.

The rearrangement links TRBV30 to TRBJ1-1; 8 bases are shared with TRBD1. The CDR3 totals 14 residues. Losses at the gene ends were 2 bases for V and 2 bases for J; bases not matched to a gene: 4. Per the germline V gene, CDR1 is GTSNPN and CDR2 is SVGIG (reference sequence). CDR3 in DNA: TGTGCCTGGAGTCACAGGGGGGTTAACACTGAAGCTTTCTTT. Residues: CAWSHRGVNTEAFF.

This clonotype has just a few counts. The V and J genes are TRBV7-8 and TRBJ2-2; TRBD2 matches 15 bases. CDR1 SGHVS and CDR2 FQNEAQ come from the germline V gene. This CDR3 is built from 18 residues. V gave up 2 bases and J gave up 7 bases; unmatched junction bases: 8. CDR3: CASSLRVGLAGGLGELFF. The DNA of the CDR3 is TGTGCCAGCAGCTTAAGGGTGGGACTAGCGGGGGGTCTCGGGGAGCTGTTTTTT.

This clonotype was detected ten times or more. The CDR3 bases are TGTGCCAGCTCCGTACCCCCAGCCGGGGAGCTGTTTTTT. It yields the protein CASSVPPAGELFF. The J gene is TRBJ2-2, the V gene TRBV6-6; D is uncertain. In germline, CDR1 is MNHNY, CDR2 SVGAGI (reference sequence). This CDR3 is 13 amino acids long. The V gene lost 8 bases and the J gene lost 6 bases, with 13 bases spanning the gap.

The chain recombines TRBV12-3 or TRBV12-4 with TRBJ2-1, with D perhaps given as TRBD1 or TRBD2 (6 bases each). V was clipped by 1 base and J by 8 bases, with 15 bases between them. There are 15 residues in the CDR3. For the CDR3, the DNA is TGTGCCAGCAGTTTAGAAGGGGGGATATTGTATGAGCAGTTCTTC. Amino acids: CASSLEGGILYEQFF.

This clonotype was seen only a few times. CDR3: CASNLPGQGLTYEQYV. The CDR3 DNA reads TGTGCCAGCAACCTTCCGGGACAGGGCCTGACCTACGAGCAGTACGTC. The chain uses TRBV21-1 and TRBJ2-7; the DNA was not used to check the table's D call, TRBD1. TRBV21-1 is classified as a pseudogene. This CDR3 is built from 16 residues.

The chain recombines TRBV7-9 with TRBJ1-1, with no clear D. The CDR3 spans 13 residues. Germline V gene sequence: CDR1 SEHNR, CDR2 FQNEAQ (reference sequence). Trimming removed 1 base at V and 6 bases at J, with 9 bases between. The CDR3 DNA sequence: TGTGCCAGCAGCTTAGATGCGGGAGCTGAAGCTTTCTTT. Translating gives CASSLDAGAEAFF.

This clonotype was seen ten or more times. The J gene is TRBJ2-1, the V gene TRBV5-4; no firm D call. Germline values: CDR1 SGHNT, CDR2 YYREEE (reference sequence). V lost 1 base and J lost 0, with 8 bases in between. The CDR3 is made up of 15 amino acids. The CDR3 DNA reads TGTGCCAGCAGCTTGCCTGGCCTCTCCTACAATGAGCAGTTCTTC. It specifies CASSLPGLSYNEQFF.

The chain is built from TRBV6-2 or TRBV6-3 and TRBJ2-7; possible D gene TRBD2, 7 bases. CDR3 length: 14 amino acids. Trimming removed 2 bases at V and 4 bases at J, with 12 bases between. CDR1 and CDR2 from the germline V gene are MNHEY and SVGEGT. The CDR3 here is CASSYGGAAYEQYV. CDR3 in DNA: TGTGCCAGCAGTTACGGGGGGGCAGCTTACGAGCAGTACGTC.

The CDR3 nucleotides read TGTGCCAGCAGCTTAGGCCGGACTAGCAACTACAATGAGCAGTTCTTC. Its protein product is CASSLGRTSNYNEQFF. The rearrangement uses TRBV11-2 and TRBJ2-1; 8 positions match TRBD2. The CDR3 spans 16 residues. Per germline, CDR1 SGHAT and CDR2 FQNNGV. With V trimmed by 1 base and J by 3 bases, 5 bases remained unmatched.

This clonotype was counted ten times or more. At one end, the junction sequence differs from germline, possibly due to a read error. For the CDR3, the DNA is TGCAGTGCTAGAGATCACGGGGGCCTAGCGAGCTTC. Protein sequence: CSARDHGGLASF. The rearrangement links TRBV20-1 to TRBJ2-7, with D perhaps given as TRBD1 or TRBD2 (6 bases each). The CDR3 is made up of 12 amino acids. Per germline, CDR1 DFQATT and CDR2 SNEGSKA (reference sequence).

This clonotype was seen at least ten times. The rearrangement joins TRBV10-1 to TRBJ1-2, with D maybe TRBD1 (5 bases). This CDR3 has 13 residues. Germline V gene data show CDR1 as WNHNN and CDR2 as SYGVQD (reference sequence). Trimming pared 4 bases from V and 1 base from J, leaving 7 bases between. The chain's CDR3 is CASSADINYGYTF. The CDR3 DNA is TGCGCCAGCAGTGCGGACATTAACTATGGCTACACCTTC.

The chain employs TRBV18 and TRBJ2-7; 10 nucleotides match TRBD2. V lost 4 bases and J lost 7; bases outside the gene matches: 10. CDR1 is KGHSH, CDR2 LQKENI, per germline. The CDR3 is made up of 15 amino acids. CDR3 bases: TGTGCCAGCTCACTGAAAGCGGGAGGGCCGGAAGAGCAGTACTTC. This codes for CASSLKAGGPEEQYF. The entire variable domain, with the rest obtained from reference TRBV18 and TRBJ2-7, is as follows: NAGVMQNPRHLVRRRGQEARLRCSPMKGHSHVYWYRQLPEEGLKFMVYLQKENIIDESGMPKERFSAEFPKEGPSILRIQQVVRGDSAAYFCASSLKAGGPEEQYFGPGTRLTVT.

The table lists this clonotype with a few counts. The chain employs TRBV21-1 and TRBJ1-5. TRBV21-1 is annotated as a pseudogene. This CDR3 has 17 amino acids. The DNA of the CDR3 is TGTGCCAGCAGCCATACCCAGCGGGGGGGAGAGGATCAGCCCCAGCATTTT. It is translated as CASSHTQRGGEDQPQHF.

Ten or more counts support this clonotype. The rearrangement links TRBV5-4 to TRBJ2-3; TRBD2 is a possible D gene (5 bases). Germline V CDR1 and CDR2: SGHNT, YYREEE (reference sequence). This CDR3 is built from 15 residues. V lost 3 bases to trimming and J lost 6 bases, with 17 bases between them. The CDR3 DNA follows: TGTGCCAGCAGCTCTACCGGGAACGCCGTCGATACGCAGTATTTT. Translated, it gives CASSSTGNAVDTQYF.

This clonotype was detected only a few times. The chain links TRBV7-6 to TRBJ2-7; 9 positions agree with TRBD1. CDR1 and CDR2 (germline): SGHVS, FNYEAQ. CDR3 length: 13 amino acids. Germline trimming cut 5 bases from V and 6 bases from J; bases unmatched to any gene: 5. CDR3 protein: CASSPGTGTEQYF. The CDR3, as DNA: TGTGCCAGCAGCCCCGGGACAGGGACCGAGCAGTACTTC. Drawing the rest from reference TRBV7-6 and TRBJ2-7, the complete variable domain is GAGVSQSPRYKVTKRGQDVALRCDPISGHVSLYWYRQALGQGPEFLTYFNYEAQQDKSGLPNDRFSAERPEGSISTLTIQRTEQRDSAMYRCASSPGTGTEQYFGPGTRLTVT.

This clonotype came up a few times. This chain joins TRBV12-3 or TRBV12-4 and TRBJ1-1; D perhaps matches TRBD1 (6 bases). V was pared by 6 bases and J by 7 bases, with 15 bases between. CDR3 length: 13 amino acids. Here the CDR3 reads CASSQTGPIEAFF. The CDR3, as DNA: TGTGCCAGCAGCCAGACAGGCCCGATTGAAGCTTTCTTT.